The 25 T cell receptor beta chains below come from one sample, sequenced in a study of T-cell reconstitution after alpha-beta-depleted transplantation in children. The TCRbeta library was prepared with unique molecular identifiers. TCRdb reprocessed the PCR reads via MiXCR and lists one record per CDR3 protein. The table includes approximately 500,000 distinct CDR3 sequences, roughly a tenth detected once. Sequencing was performed on PBMCs, taken before TCRalphabeta/CD19-depleted stem cell transplant. These receptors came from a child aged 2 to 10 with inherited bone marrow failure, due to receive a stem cell transplant.

The sample holds a few counts of this clonotype. This rearrangement joins TRBV28 to TRBJ1-2; 7 bases are shared with TRBD1. CDR3 size: 13 residues. The ends lost 11 bases at V and 1 base at J; junction bases unmatched: 7. Germline CDR1 reads MDHEN; CDR2 reads SYDVKM. This chain's CDR3 is CAGGTDNNYGYTF. The CDR3, as DNA: TGTGCCGGCGGGACAGACAATAACTATGGCTACACCTTC.

The gene calls are TRBV29-1 and TRBJ2-1; a weak D match, TRBD1 (6 bases). Germline loops: CDR1 SQVTM, CDR2 ANQGSEA. V dropped 5 bases and J dropped 6 bases, with 20 bases sitting between them. The CDR3 contains 15 residues. CDR3 amino acids: CSVSSGTLLSNEQFF. CDR3 in DNA: TGCAGCGTTTCATCCGGGACACTCCTCTCCAATGAGCAGTTCTTC.

On this clonotype: Lacking the conserved final phenylalanine or tryptophan, this CDR3 likely reflects a read error. V gene TRBV28 combines with J gene TRBJ2-5; D is ambiguous. This CDR3 contains 14 residues. CDR1 is MDHEN and CDR2 is SYDVKM in the germline V gene. With 3 bases removed from V and 4 bases from J, the gap between germline ends came to 12 bases. The CDR3 sequence: CASSFAGLTETQYV. Here the CDR3 DNA reads TGTGCCAGCAGTTTTGCAGGATTGACAGAGACCCAGTACGTC.

On this clonotype itself: A read error may be the cause here, since a much bigger clone is one base away. V gene TRBV5-1 combines with J gene TRBJ2-7; perhaps TRBD1 as D (5 bases). Germline CDR1 is SGHRS and CDR2 is YFSETQ. The CDR3 contains 15 residues. V dropped 0 bases and J dropped 5 bases, with 15 bases sitting between them. The CDR3 DNA reads TGCGCCAGCAGCTTGGGTCACAGGCTGGTTGACGAGCAGTACTTC. Its translation: CASSLGHRLVDEQYF.

This clonotype was seen repeatedly, ten times or more. The chain couples TRBV12-3 or TRBV12-4 to TRBJ2-2, with D unclear. Trimming cost V 2 bases and J 5 bases, with 6 bases left between them. This CDR3 region has 13 residues. CDR3 in amino acids: CASSLKSTGELFF. CDR3 nucleotides: TGTGCCAGCAGTTTAAAATCTACCGGGGAGCTGTTTTTT.

This chain joins TRBV10-3 and TRBJ2-1; D ambiguous. Germline CDR1 ENHRY, CDR2 SYGVKD. The V gene lost 8 bases and the J gene lost 8 bases, with 10 bases spanning the gap. This CDR3 contains 11 residues. CDR3 protein: CAIGRTDEQFF. The CDR3 region has the DNA TGTGCCATCGGACGAACGGATGAGCAGTTCTTC.

This clonotype was observed at least ten times. The chain employs TRBV4-2 and TRBJ2-7, with D perhaps TRBD1 or TRBD2 (6 bases each). Germline CDR1 LGHNA, CDR2 YNFKEQ. CDR3 length equals 15 residues. Trimming shortened V by 3 bases and J by 4 bases, and 16 bases separated the two germline ends. CDR3 in amino acids: CASSQGRGDGYEQYF. CDR3 in DNA: TGTGCCAGCAGCCAGGGAAGGGGGGATGGTTACGAGCAGTACTTC.

This clonotype has at least ten counts. This chain links TRBV21-1 with TRBJ1-3; whether TRBD1, the table's D call, matches the DNA was not checked. TRBV21-1 is a pseudogene locus. The CDR3 totals 13 residues. The CDR3 loop reads CASSSPEGNTIYF. In DNA, the CDR3 is TGTGCCAGCAGCAGCCCGGAGGGAAACACCATATATTTT.

This clonotype was seen a handful of times. The chain carries TRBV28 and TRBJ2-5, with D unclear. Deletions cut 5 bases from V and 5 bases from J, with 15 bases between. CDR1 is MDHEN and CDR2 is SYDVKM in the germline V gene. This CDR3 spans 14 amino acids. Here the CDR3 reads CASSRLRISETQYF. In DNA form, the CDR3 reads TGTGCCAGCAGTCGACTCCGAATCTCTGAGACCCAGTACTTC.

This clonotype has at least ten counts. This chain connects TRBV6-1 to TRBJ1-1; D ambiguous. The length of the CDR3 is 15 residues. From germline, CDR1 is MNHNS and CDR2 SASEGT. V lost 5 bases to trimming and J lost 6 bases, with 19 bases between them. CDR3 nucleotide sequence: TGTGCCAGCAGTCCCAGGACCGGCCTTGAGTCTGAAGCTTTCTTT. Residues: CASSPRTGLESEAFF.

The sample holds many counts of this clonotype. This chain links TRBV27 with TRBJ2-6, with a tentative D call TRBD2 (6 bases). The germline V gene has CDR1 MNHEY and CDR2 SMNVEV (reference sequence). Trimming shortened V by 6 bases and J by 1 base, and 10 bases separated the two germline ends. CDR3 length equals 15 residues. The CDR3: CASRKSGSGANVLTF. The CDR3 bases are TGTGCCAGCAGAAAGAGCGGGTCTGGGGCCAACGTCCTGACTTTC.

The chain couples TRBV12-5 to TRBJ2-1, with D maybe TRBD1 (6 bases). Trimming shortened V by 7 bases and J by 6 bases, and 19 bases separated the two germline ends. The CDR3 extends over 15 amino acids. Per germline, CDR1 LGHNT and CDR2 FRNRAP. The CDR3 nucleotides read TGTGCTAGTGCCCAAGGGGGACATGGGGGCAATGAGCAGTTCTTC. This codes for CASAQGGHGGNEQFF.

The genes are TRBV5-1 and TRBJ2-7; no firm D call. Germline V gene data show CDR1 as SGHRS and CDR2 as YFSETQ. V lost 0 bases and J lost 4, with 14 bases in between. The CDR3 runs to 15 residues. Written as DNA, the CDR3 is TGCGCCAGCAGCTTGGGGGCTAATACGAATTACGAGCAGTACTTC. Translation gives CASSLGANTNYEQYF.

This clonotype was seen only a few times. The rearrangement joins TRBV10-3 to TRBJ2-2; 8 bases align to TRBD2. In germline, CDR1 is ENHRY, CDR2 SYGVKD. This CDR3 spans 15 amino acids. Unmatched junction bases numbered 1, after V lost 4 bases and J lost 0 bases. In nucleotides, the CDR3 is TGTGCCATCAGTGGAGCGGGGGCGAACACCGGGGAGCTGTTTTTT. This gives the protein CAISGAGANTGELFF.

This clonotype was seen many times. The rearrangement links TRBV12-3 or TRBV12-4 to TRBJ1-1, with TRBD1 matching over 8 bases. Unmatched junction bases numbered 7, after V lost 3 bases and J lost 1 base. This CDR3 is 16 amino acids long. The chain's CDR3 is CASSFRTGSGNTEAFF. The CDR3 DNA reads as TGTGCCAGCAGTTTCCGGACAGGGTCGGGGAACACTGAAGCTTTCTTT.

The chain carries TRBV19 and TRBJ2-3; D remains unclear. The CDR3 is 14 amino acids. V lost 10 bases to trimming and J lost 0 bases, with 14 bases between them. Germline V gene sequence: CDR1 LNHDA, CDR2 SQIVND (reference sequence). The chain's CDR3 is CATRHEPSTDTQYF. CDR3 coding DNA: TGTGCCACCCGACATGAGCCAAGCACAGATACGCAGTATTTT.

This clonotype was picked up a small number of times. V usage is TRBV19 and J usage is TRBJ2-1, with D possibly matching TRBD2 (6 bases). The CDR3 sequence is 13 residues long. CDR1 and CDR2 from the germline V gene are LNHDA and SQIVND (reference sequence). Trimming pared 1 base from V and 10 bases from J, leaving 11 bases between. This CDR3 is CASSIGGLGEQFF. The CDR3 coding sequence is TGTGCCAGTAGTATAGGGGGACTCGGGGAGCAGTTCTTC.

This clonotype was seen many times. V gene TRBV20-1 combines with J gene TRBJ2-2; D is possibly TRBD2 (6 bases). The CDR3 sequence is 14 residues long. Trimming took off 5 bases at V and 1 base at J, with 11 bases between the two ends. Germline loops: CDR1 DFQATT, CDR2 SNEGSKA (reference sequence). The DNA for the CDR3 is TGCAGTGCTGTTCGACTAGGGAACACCGGGGAGCTGTTTTTT. Residues: CSAVRLGNTGELFF.

The gene calls are TRBV3-1 and TRBJ2-7; D not certain. The ends were cut back, 3 bases at V and 5 bases at J, with 11 bases in the middle. CDR1 and CDR2 (germline): LGHDT, YNNKEL (reference sequence). This CDR3 is 13 amino acids long. CDR3 amino acids: CASSHAQRDEQYF. In nucleotides, the CDR3 is TGTGCCAGCAGCCATGCGCAACGGGACGAGCAGTACTTC.

The rearrangement links TRBV20-1 to TRBJ2-5; 9 nucleotides agree with TRBD2. CDR1 and CDR2 from the germline V gene are DFQATT and SNEGSKA (reference sequence). Trimming at V came to 1 base and at J to 1 base, leaving 7 bases not matched to a gene. CDR3 length equals 16 residues. The CDR3 DNA sequence: TGCAGTGCTAGAGGCTGGTTAGCGGGAGCCCAAGAGACCCAGTACTTC. It codes for CSARGWLAGAQETQYF.

This clonotype was recorded at least ten times. The rearrangement uses TRBV7-6 and TRBJ2-1, with D unclear. Trimming took 4 bases from V and 2 from J, leaving 12 bases between them. The CDR3 sequence is 15 residues long. CDR1 and CDR2 (germline): SGHVS, FNYEAQ. For the CDR3, the DNA is TGTGCCAGCAGCTGGATCAGCAATCCCTACAATGAGCAGTTCTTC. Its protein product is CASSWISNPYNEQFF.

This clonotype was found many times. This chain uses TRBV15 with TRBJ2-2; tentatively, D is TRBD1 or TRBD2 (5 bases each). The CDR3 sequence is 13 residues long. Per germline, CDR1 LNHNV and CDR2 YYDKDF (reference sequence). Between the trimmed V and J ends, which lost 1 base and 6 bases, there was a span of 6 bases. CDR3 loop: CATSRVGAGELFF. As DNA, the CDR3 is TGTGCCACCAGCAGAGTGGGGGCCGGGGAGCTGTTTTTT.

This clonotype was found many times. The chain employs TRBV15 and TRBJ2-1; D possibly corresponds to TRBD1 (5 bases). CDR3 length: 16 amino acids. Germline CDR1 and CDR2: LNHNV and YYDKDF (reference sequence). V lost 7 bases, J lost 0 bases, and 16 bases lay in between. The CDR3 DNA reads TGTGCCACCAAGGGGCTTATACAGAGCTCCTACAATGAGCAGTTCTTC. Its protein product is CATKGLIQSSYNEQFF.

There are many counts of this clonotype. The chain recombines TRBV4-3 with TRBJ1-2; the match to TRBD1 covers 7 bases. With 1 base clipped from V and 4 bases from J, the junction kept 9 bases outside the gene matches. Germline V lookup: CDR1 LGHNA, CDR2 YSLEER. CDR3 length: 16 amino acids. The CDR3 is CASSQAGGPLSYGYTF. The CDR3 DNA reads as TGCGCCAGCAGCCAAGCAGGGGGACCGCTGTCCTATGGCTACACCTTC.

At least ten counts were recorded for this clonotype. The chain combines TRBV28 with TRBJ2-3, with D uncertain. Germline CDR1 MDHEN, CDR2 SYDVKM. The CDR3 sequence is 12 residues long. Trimming removed 1 base at V and 7 bases at J, with 6 bases between. CDR3 protein: CASSLLANTQYF. Written as DNA, the CDR3 is TGTGCCAGCAGTTTATTGGCAAATACGCAGTATTTT.